This T cell receptor beta chain was recovered during a study of naive and memory T cell subsets. General observations from the study: Potentially, T cell activation and differentiation skew this RNA-based measurement.

TCR cDNA received a 3' ligated oligonucleotide that carried a UMI. This clonotype was seen a handful of times. Its antigen is unknown. The SP2 primer and nested alpha and beta constant region primers amplified ligated cDNA in four rounds. TCRdb re-analysed the 5' RACE reads in MiXCR, keeping a single row per CDR3 protein. The sample includes 58,000 or so distinct CDR3 sequences, about 8.3% of them seen just once. This CDR3 has 17 residues. The V gene lost 4 bases and the J gene lost 2 bases, with 19 bases spanning the gap. CDR1 is SNHLY and CDR2 is FYNNEI in the germline V gene. The sequence was collected from a female donor in good health. V usage is TRBV2 and J usage is TRBJ2-3; D is unresolved. The CDR3 bases are TGTGCCAGCAGTGGACCGACGACCCCCGGAAACACAGATACGCAGTATTTT. Its translation: CASSGPTTPGNTDTQYF.